This T cell receptor beta chain is drawn from a study of PD-1 blockade in classical Hodgkin lymphoma. All patients experienced relapse after autologous stem cell transplantation, and brentuximab vedotin exposure was variable. Complete response, partial response or progressive disease constituted the best response categories observed. Details on this clone: Its antigen remains unknown.

Profiled with immunoSEQ multiplex PCR; TCRdb holds only in-frame clones, not every one. The sample shows approximately 98,000 clones, 70% to 90% of them seen only once. With 1 base removed from V and 7 bases from J, the gap between germline ends came to 10 bases. Germline CDR1 is SGHTA and CDR2 is FQGNSA. The CDR3 is 13 amino acids. General study findings and limits: Repertoire differences lack defined causes, possibly disease activity or prior therapy.

This sequence joins TRBV7-2 and TRBJ1-2; no clear D. Here the sequenced sample was peripheral blood mononuclear cells (PBMCs), taken before the second cycle of nivolumab. The source is a human donor with classical Hodgkin lymphoma. The CDR3 bases are TGTGCCAGCAGCTTAGTGATGAGCGGTGGCTACACCTTC. Translating gives CASSLVMSGGYTF.